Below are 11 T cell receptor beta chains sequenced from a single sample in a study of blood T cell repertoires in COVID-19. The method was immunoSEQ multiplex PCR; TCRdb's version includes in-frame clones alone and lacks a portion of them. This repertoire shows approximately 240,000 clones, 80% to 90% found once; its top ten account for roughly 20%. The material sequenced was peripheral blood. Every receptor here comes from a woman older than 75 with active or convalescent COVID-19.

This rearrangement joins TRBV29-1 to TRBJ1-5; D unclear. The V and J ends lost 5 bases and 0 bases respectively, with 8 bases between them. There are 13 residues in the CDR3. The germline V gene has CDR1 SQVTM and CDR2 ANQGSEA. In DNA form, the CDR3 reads TGCAGCGTTACCCGGGGTAGCAATCAGCCCCAGCATTTT. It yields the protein CSVTRGSNQPQHF.

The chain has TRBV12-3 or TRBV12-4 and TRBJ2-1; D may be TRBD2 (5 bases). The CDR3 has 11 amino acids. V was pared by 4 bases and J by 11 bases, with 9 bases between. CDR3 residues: CASSSPGKQFF. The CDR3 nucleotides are TGTGCCAGCAGTTCCCCCGGGAAGCAGTTCTTC.

DNA of the CDR3: TGTGCCAGCAGCCAGCAAGGGGGCTTTTTGGCTGAAGCTTTCTTT. It codes for CASSQQGGFLAEAFF. The chain combines TRBV14 with TRBJ1-1, with 7 bases lining up with TRBD1. This CDR3 is built from 15 residues. Unmatched junction bases numbered 10, after V lost 3 bases and J lost 6 bases. The germline V gene has CDR1 SGHDN and CDR2 FVKESK.

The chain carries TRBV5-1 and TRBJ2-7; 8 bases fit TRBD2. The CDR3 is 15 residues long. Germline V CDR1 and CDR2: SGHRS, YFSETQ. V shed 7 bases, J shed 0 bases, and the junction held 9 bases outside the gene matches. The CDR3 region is CASDPGGGSSYEQYF. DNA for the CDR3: TGCGCCAGCGATCCCGGGGGGGGTTCCTCCTACGAGCAGTACTTC.

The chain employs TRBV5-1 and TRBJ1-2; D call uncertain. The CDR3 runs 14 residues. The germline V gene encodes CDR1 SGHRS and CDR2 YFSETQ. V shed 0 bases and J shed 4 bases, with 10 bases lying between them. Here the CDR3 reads CASSLDLSGYGYTF. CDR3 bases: TGCGCCAGCAGCTTGGATCTGAGTGGCTATGGCTACACCTTC.

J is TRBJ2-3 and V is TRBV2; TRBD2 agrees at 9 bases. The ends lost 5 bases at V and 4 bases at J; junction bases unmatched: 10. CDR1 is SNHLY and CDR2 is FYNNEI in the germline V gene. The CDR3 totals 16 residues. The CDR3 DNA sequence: TGTGCCAGCAGTTCACATAGCGGGAGTGGCGCAGATACGCAGTATTTT. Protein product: CASSSHSGSGADTQYF. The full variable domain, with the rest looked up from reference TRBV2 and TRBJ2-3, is EPEVTQTPSHQVTQMGQEVILRCVPISNHLYFYWYRQILGQKVEFLVSFYNNEISEKSEIFDDQFSVERPDGSNFTLKIRSTKLEDSAMYFCASSSHSGSGADTQYFGPGTRLTVL.

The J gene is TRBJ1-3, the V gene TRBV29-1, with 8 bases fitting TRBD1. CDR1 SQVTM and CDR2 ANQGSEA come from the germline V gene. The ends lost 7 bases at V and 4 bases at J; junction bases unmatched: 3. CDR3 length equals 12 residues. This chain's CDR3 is CSGWTGGNTIYF. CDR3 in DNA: TGCAGCGGTTGGACAGGGGGAAACACCATATATTTT.

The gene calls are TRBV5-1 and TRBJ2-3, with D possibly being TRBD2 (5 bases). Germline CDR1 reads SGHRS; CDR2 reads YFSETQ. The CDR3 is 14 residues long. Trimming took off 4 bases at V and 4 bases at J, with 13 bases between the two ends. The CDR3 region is CASSLTLGADTQYF. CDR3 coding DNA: TGCGCCAGCAGCCTAACACTCGGGGCAGATACGCAGTATTTT.

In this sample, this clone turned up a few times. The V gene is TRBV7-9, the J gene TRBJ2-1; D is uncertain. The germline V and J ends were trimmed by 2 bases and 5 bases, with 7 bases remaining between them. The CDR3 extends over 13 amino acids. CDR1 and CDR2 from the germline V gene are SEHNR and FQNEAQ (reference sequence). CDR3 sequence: CASSLYQNNEQFF. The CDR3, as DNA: TGTGCCAGCAGCTTATACCAGAACAATGAGCAGTTCTTC.

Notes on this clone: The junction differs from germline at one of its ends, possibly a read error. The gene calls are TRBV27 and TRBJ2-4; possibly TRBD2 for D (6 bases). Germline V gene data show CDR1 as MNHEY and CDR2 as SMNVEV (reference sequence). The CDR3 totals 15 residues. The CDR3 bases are TGTGTCAGCAGTTTAGTACTAGCCGGTAAAAACATTCAGTACTTC. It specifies CVSSLVLAGKNIQYF.

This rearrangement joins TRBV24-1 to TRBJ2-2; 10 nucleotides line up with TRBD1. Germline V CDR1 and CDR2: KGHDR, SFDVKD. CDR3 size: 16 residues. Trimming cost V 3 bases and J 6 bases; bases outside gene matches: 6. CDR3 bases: TGTGCCACCAGTGATGGGGGGACAGGGGTCCCCGGGGAGCTGTTTTTT. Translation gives CATSDGGTGVPGELFF.